The 14 T cell receptor beta chains below were found in one sample sequenced in a study of blood T cell repertoires in COVID-19. The assay was immunoSEQ multiplex PCR, and TCRdb's table has in-frame clones only and misses some. The table has roughly 400,000 clones, roughly nine tenths seen once. The source material was PBMCs or T cells enriched from blood (not recorded which). Receptor source: a woman between 40 and 50 years old who had been exposed to COVID-19.

This clone occurred once. V is TRBV7-9 and J is TRBJ1-2; 8 bases agree with TRBD1. V lost 4 bases, J lost 4 bases, and 11 bases stayed unmatched. Per the germline V gene, CDR1 is SEHNR and CDR2 is FQNEAQ (reference sequence). The CDR3 is 16 residues long. In DNA, the CDR3 is TGTGCCAGCAGCTCGACCTTCGGACAGGGTGGCTATGGCTACACCTTC. It encodes CASSSTFGQGGYGYTF.

The V gene is TRBV23-1, the J gene TRBJ1-1; TRBD1 matches 7 bases. TRBV23-1 is given ORF status, its function remaining uncertain. This CDR3 contains 15 residues. After removal of 0 bases from V and 0 bases from J, the junction contained 1 base not matched to a gene. The CDR3 DNA is TGCGCCAGCAGTCAATCGGGACAGTTGAACACTGAAGCTTTCTTT. Translation: CASSQSGQLNTEAFF.

CDR3 amino acids: CASSPRGGYGYTF. The CDR3, as DNA: TGTGCCAGCTCACCCCGCGGAGGGTATGGCTACACCTTC. The chain joins TRBV18 to TRBJ1-2, with no clear D. This CDR3 has 13 amino acids. The V and J ends lost 3 bases and 5 bases respectively, with 10 bases between them. Germline V gene sequence: CDR1 KGHSH, CDR2 LQKENI.

The chain has TRBV24-1 and TRBJ2-1, with 12 bases matching TRBD1. Germline-derived CDR1 and CDR2 are KGHDR and SFDVKD. The CDR3 loop spans 16 amino acids. Unmatched junction bases numbered 5, after V lost 2 bases and J lost 7 bases. The CDR3 DNA follows: TGTGCCACCAGTGATTCGGGACAGGGGGCTTGGAATGAGCAGTTCTTC. This gives the protein CATSDSGQGAWNEQFF.

The rearrangement uses TRBV2 and TRBJ1-2, with a tentative D call TRBD1 (6 bases). The CDR3 is 13 amino acids. Germline V CDR1 and CDR2: SNHLY, FYNNEI. Between the trimmed V and J ends, which lost 6 bases and 5 bases, there was a span of 13 bases. The CDR3 coding sequence is TGTGCCAGCAGCGACAATACAGGGTATGGCTACACCTTC. Translated: CASSDNTGYGYTF.

This chain connects TRBV19 to TRBJ1-5; 9 bases agree with TRBD1. The germline gives CDR1 LNHDA, CDR2 SQIVND (reference sequence). The junction had 8 bases not matched to a gene; V was cut back by 7 bases and J by 1 base. This CDR3 spans 16 amino acids. CDR3 loop: CASTPTGGVSNQPQHF. CDR3 nucleotide sequence: TGTGCCAGTACCCCTACAGGGGGCGTGAGCAATCAGCCCCAGCATTTT.

The chain has TRBV3-1 (or the pseudogene TRBV3-2) and TRBJ2-7; D call uncertain. This CDR3 contains 11 residues. V was shortened by 3 bases and J by 4 bases, with 4 bases between the two germline ends. The germline gives CDR1 LGHDT, CDR2 YNNKEL (reference sequence). The CDR3 reads CASSHVYEQYF. The DNA of the CDR3 is TGTGCCAGCAGCCACGTATACGAGCAGTACTTC.

The chain uses TRBV19 and TRBJ2-7; 7 nucleotides agree with TRBD2. This CDR3 region has 13 residues. V gave up 0 bases and J gave up 7 bases; unmatched junction bases: 3. Germline V lookup: CDR1 LNHDA, CDR2 SQIVND (reference sequence). CDR3 protein: CASSIEGTKEQYF. The CDR3, as DNA: TGTGCCAGTAGTATAGAGGGGACTAAGGAGCAGTACTTC.

This clone was counted a single time. The chain carries TRBV6-2 or TRBV6-3 and TRBJ2-1; 9 nucleotides align to TRBD1. Germline-derived CDR1 and CDR2 are MNHEY and SVGEGT. V lost 6 bases and J lost 0; bases outside the gene matches: 15. This CDR3 has 19 residues. CDR3 coding DNA: TGTGCCAGCAGCCCTGGCCGTCGGACAGGGGCCGGCTCCTACAATGAGCAGTTCTTC. Translation: CASSPGRRTGAGSYNEQFF.

The CDR3 sequence is CASNGQDQETQYF. The DNA for the CDR3 is TGTGCCAGTAATGGTCAGGACCAAGAGACCCAGTACTTC. This sequence joins TRBV19 and TRBJ2-5; D remains ambiguous. The CDR3 is 13 residues long. Germline loops: CDR1 LNHDA, CDR2 SQIVND (reference sequence). V lost 7 bases, J lost 0 bases, and 9 bases lay in between.

V usage is TRBV27 and J usage is TRBJ1-1, with D possibly matching TRBD1 (6 bases). CDR1 is MNHEY, CDR2 SMNVEV, per germline (reference sequence). The CDR3 is made up of 13 amino acids. V lost 4 bases, J lost 5 bases, and 11 bases lay in between. CDR3 nucleotide sequence: TGTGCCAGCAGTTGGCAGGGGAGTACTGAAGCTTTCTTT. Translation gives CASSWQGSTEAFF.

Notes on this clone: The sample contains more than one DNA sequence encoding this CDR3. J is TRBJ1-5 and V is TRBV7-9; possible D gene TRBD1, 6 bases. Per germline, CDR1 SEHNR and CDR2 FQNEAQ (reference sequence). The CDR3 contains 14 residues. The V end lost 6 bases, the J end lost 6 bases, and 15 bases lay between the germline ends. The CDR3 region is CASSEGTGSQPQHF. The DNA for the CDR3 is TGTGCCAGCAGTGAAGGAACAGGGAGTCAGCCCCAGCATTTT.

The gene calls are TRBV2 and TRBJ1-1; TRBD1 matches 8 bases. The germline CDR1 and CDR2 sequences are SNHLY and FYNNEI. The trim removed 5 bases at V and 1 base at J, leaving 6 bases unmatched. CDR3 length equals 15 residues. This CDR3 is CASSLDRVRNTEAFF. In nucleotides, the CDR3 is TGTGCCAGCAGTTTGGACAGGGTGAGGAACACTGAAGCTTTCTTT.

The chain uses TRBV11-3 and TRBJ2-1, with D possibly being TRBD2 (5 bases). Trimming took 5 bases from V and 6 from J, leaving 20 bases between them. The germline V gene has CDR1 SGHNT and CDR2 YENEEA. This CDR3 comprises 16 residues. The CDR3 protein is CASSPLRGSGANEQFF. CDR3 in DNA: TGTGCCAGCAGCCCCCTCAGAGGGTCTGGAGCCAATGAGCAGTTCTTC.